This is a list of T cell receptor beta chains from one sample in a study of cytomegalovirus exposure and HLA in healthy donors. Repertoires were generated with immunoSEQ multiplex PCR, while TCRdb's copy carries only in-frame clones and drops some. The repertoire includes about 88,000 clones, approximately 81% of them detected once, and about 12% sits in the top ten. The sequencing sample was made of PBMCs. The receptors originated from a woman under 30 in good health and CMV-seropositive. Each CDR3 is given with its conserved first and last residue. D genes are given only for firm matches. Part of the rows lack a size; the others show once, few, many or a class for expanded clones.

size,V,J,D,CDR3,DNA
.,TRBV5-4,TRBJ2-2,TRBD1,CASSYGGTGETGELFF,TGTGCCAGCAGCTACGGGGGGACAGGGGAAACCGGGGAGCTGTTTTTT
.,TRBV9,TRBJ1-1,TRBD1,CASSVGGQVITEAFF,TGTGCCAGCAGCGTAGGTGGACAGGTAATTACTGAAGCTTTCTTT
.,TRBV6-1,TRBJ2-5,TRBD1,CASSVSRDRGETQYF,TGTGCCAGCAGTGTAAGCCGGGACAGGGGAGAGACCCAGTACTTC
.,TRBV10-1,TRBJ1-2,TRBD1,CASYVSRRDSYGYTF,TGCGCCAGTTACGTAAGTCGCCGGGACAGCTATGGCTACACCTTC
.,TRBV27,TRBJ2-1,.,CASSLDGGPGNEQFF,TGTGCCAGCAGTTTAGACGGGGGGCCTGGCAATGAGCAGTTCTTC
.,TRBV28,TRBJ2-7,TRBD1,CASSSAGGAVIHEQYF,TGTGCCAGCAGTTCCGCAGGGGGCGCAGTTATCCACGAGCAGTACTTC
.,TRBV15,TRBJ1-3,.,CATSRESSGNTIYF,TGTGCCACCAGCAGAGAGAGCTCTGGAAACACCATATATTTT
once,TRBV4-1,TRBJ1-6,.,CASSQQTQSHSPLHF,TGCGCCAGCAGCCAACAAACGCAAAGCCATTCACCCCTCCACTTT
.,TRBV4-1,TRBJ2-7,.,CASSQAGNTYYEQYF,TGCGCCAGCAGCCAAGCAGGAAACACCTACTACGAGCAGTACTTC
.,TRBV9,TRBJ2-1,TRBD2,CASSTAPGGPVSEQFF,TGTGCCAGCAGCACAGCACCGGGGGGGCCAGTTTCTGAGCAGTTCTTC
.,TRBV6-1,TRBJ1-4,.,CASRDTVTNEKLFF,TGTGCCAGCAGAGACACAGTAACTAATGAAAAACTGTTTTTT
.,TRBV6-1,TRBJ1-2,.,CASSEAGAGTRGNYGYTF,TGTGCCAGCAGTGAAGCGGGGGCAGGGACTAGGGGGAACTATGGCTACACCTTC
.,TRBV14,TRBJ2-7,.,CASSPSLGRGRPREQYF,TGTGCCAGCTCGCCTTCCCTCGGGAGAGGCCGACCGAGGGAGCAGTACTTC
.,TRBV7-2,TRBJ1-1,TRBD1,CASSLQTGGNTEAFF,TGTGCCAGCAGCTTGCAGACAGGGGGGAACACTGAAGCTTTCTTT
.,TRBV4-3,TRBJ2-1,.,CASSETRDNEQFF,TGCGCCAGCAGCGAGACCAGGGATAATGAGCAGTTCTTC
.,TRBV5-6,TRBJ2-7,.,CASRKWGAYEQYF,TGTGCCAGCAGGAAGTGGGGGGCCTACGAGCAGTACTTC
.,TRBV7-8,TRBJ2-1,TRBD2,CASSLVASGAYNEQFF,TGTGCCAGCAGCTTAGTTGCTAGCGGAGCCTACAATGAGCAGTTCTTC
.,TRBV28,TRBJ1-6,.,CASSLGGFGAGRNSPLHF,TGTGCCAGCAGTTTGGGGGGTTTTGGGGCAGGGCGGAATTCACCCCTCCACTTT
.,TRBV9,TRBJ2-2,TRBD2,CASSALAGGITGELFF,TGTGCCAGCAGCGCTTTAGCGGGGGGAATCACCGGGGAGCTGTTTTTT
once,TRBV29-1,TRBJ2-3,TRBD2,CSTPGLAGNPGYF,TGCAGCACCCCGGGACTAGCGGGAAATCCGGGGTATTTT
.,TRBV15,TRBJ2-3,.,CATSRTRQPSTDTQYF,TGTGCCACCAGCAGAACTCGACAGCCTAGCACAGATACGCAGTATTTT
.,TRBV4-1,TRBJ1-5,.,CASSQGPAGQPQHF,TGCGCCAGCAGCCAAGGGCCCGCGGGTCAGCCCCAGCATTTT
.,TRBV14,TRBJ1-2,.,CASSRGGYGYTF,TGTGCCAGCAGCCGAGGGGGCTATGGCTACACCTTC
.,TRBV2,TRBJ2-5,TRBD2,CASSDRAASGGALYF,TGTGCCAGCAGTGACAGAGCGGCTAGCGGGGGGGCCCTGTACTTC
.,TRBV11-2,TRBJ1-4,.,CASSLESGRENEKLFF,TGTGCCAGCAGCTTAGAGTCGGGGAGGGAAAATGAAAAACTGTTTTTT
.,TRBV19,TRBJ2-5,.,CASSIAQGPQETQYF,TGTGCCAGTAGTATAGCCCAGGGGCCCCAAGAGACCCAGTACTTC
few,TRBV2,TRBJ1-2,TRBD1,CASTSGQGSYGYTF,TGTGCCAGCACCTCCGGACAGGGAAGCTATGGCTACACCTTC
.,TRBV19,TRBJ2-1,TRBD2,CASSAPGLRFKEQFF,TGTGCCAGTAGTGCCCCGGGACTACGCTTCAAAGAGCAGTTCTTC
.,TRBV6-5,TRBJ1-4,TRBD1,CASSTGQGNAKLFF,TGTGCCAGCAGTACCGGACAGGGGAATGCAAAACTGTTTTTT